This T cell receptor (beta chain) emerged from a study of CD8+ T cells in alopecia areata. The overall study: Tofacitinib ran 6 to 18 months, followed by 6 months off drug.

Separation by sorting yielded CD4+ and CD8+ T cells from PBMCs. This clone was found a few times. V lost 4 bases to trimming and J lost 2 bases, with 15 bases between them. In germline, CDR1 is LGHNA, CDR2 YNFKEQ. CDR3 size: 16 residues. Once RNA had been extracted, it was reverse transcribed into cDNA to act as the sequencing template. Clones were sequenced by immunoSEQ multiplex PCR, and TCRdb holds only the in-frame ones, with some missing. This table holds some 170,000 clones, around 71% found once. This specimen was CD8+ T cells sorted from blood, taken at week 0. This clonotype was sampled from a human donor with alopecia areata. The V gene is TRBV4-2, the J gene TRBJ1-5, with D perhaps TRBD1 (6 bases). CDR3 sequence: CASSPTQGQRNQPQHF. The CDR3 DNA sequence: TGTGCCAGCAGCCCTACTCAGGGGCAGCGCAATCAGCCCCAGCATTTT.